The 25 T cell receptor beta chains below all came from one sample that was sequenced in a study of T cells in Graves' hyperthyroidism and ophthalmopathy. RNA transcripts gave rise to amplified TCR beta CDR3 regions. A set of HTBI primers served as the primers for a first-round RT-PCR of the TCR CDR3. One entry per CDR3 protein results from TCRdb running MiXCR on the multiplex PCR reads. Of under 800,000 distinct CDR3 sequences detected, 14% appear once; the ten largest clones hold around 9.6%. Sequencing was done on a sample of blood. The receptors derive from a young woman with Graves' hyperthyroidism.

In this sample, this clonotype turned up a few times. This rearrangement joins TRBV16 to TRBJ2-7; D not resolved. In germline, CDR1 is KGHSY, CDR2 FQNENV. The V and J ends lost 0 bases and 1 base respectively, with 7 bases between them. The CDR3 is 14 residues long. CDR3 in DNA: TGTGCCAGCAGCCAATCGAGTAGTTCCTACGAGCAGTACTTC. This sequence encodes CASSQSSSSYEQYF. Looking up the rest from reference TRBV16 and TRBJ2-7 gives the full variable domain: GEEVAQTPKHLVRGEGQKAKLYCAPIKGHSYVFWYQQVLKNEFKFLISFQNENVFDETGMPKERFSAKCLPNSPCSLEIQATKLEDSAVYFCASSQSSSSYEQYFGPGTRLTVT.

This clonotype has at least ten counts. J is TRBJ1-2 and V is TRBV5-6; a possible D gene is TRBD1 (6 bases). CDR1 and CDR2 (germline): SGHDT, YYEEEE. This CDR3 contains 14 residues. Trimming left V 0 bases short and J 0 bases short, with 6 bases between. The CDR3 sequence is CASSLAGANYGYTF. The CDR3 DNA follows: TGTGCCAGCAGCTTGGCAGGGGCTAACTATGGCTACACCTTC.

This clonotype was seen many times. V usage is TRBV6-1 and J usage is TRBJ1-1; 7 bases agree with TRBD1. Germline lookup yields CDR1 MNHNS and CDR2 SASEGT. The CDR3 length is 13 residues. V trimming: 5 bases; J trimming: 3 bases; junction bases outside the gene matches: 3. The CDR3 nucleotides are TGTGCCAGCAGTAGAACAGGGGACACTGAAGCTTTCTTT. Protein: CASSRTGDTEAFF.

This clonotype was detected a few times. The V gene is TRBV4-3, the J gene TRBJ2-3, with TRBD1 matching over 8 bases. The ends lost 0 bases at V and 2 bases at J; junction bases unmatched: 4. The CDR3 is 16 amino acids. Germline V CDR1 and CDR2: LGHNA, YSLEER. The CDR3, as DNA: TGCGCCAGCAGCCAAGACAGGGACAGGTTCACAGATACGCAGTATTTT. Translating gives CASSQDRDRFTDTQYF.

J is TRBJ2-1 and V is TRBV20-1, with D uncertain. The ends were cut back, 6 bases at V and 2 bases at J, with 11 bases in the middle. This CDR3 is built from 13 residues. Germline values: CDR1 DFQATT, CDR2 SNEGSKA (reference sequence). The DNA of the CDR3 is TGCAGTGCCCTCAGTAGTCCCTACAATGAGCAGTTCTTC. Its translation: CSALSSPYNEQFF.

This clonotype showed up many times. The rearrangement links TRBV12-3 or TRBV12-4 to TRBJ1-2, with 8 bases that match TRBD1. The CDR3 is made up of 17 amino acids. V dropped 2 bases and J dropped 2; count of bases not matched to a gene: 10. CDR3 in DNA: TGTGCCAGCAGTTTACTGACTGGGACAGGCCCGAACTATGGCTACACCTTC. It encodes CASSLLTGTGPNYGYTF.

This clonotype showed up many times. For the CDR3, the DNA is TGTGCCAGCGCAGGGACTAGCGGCGGGTTGGCGCAGTATTTT. This encodes CASAGTSGGLAQYF. This chain joins TRBV11-2 and TRBJ2-3; 11 bases are shared with TRBD2. This CDR3 spans 14 amino acids. The J segment lost 10 bases and the V segment lost 8 bases, leaving 11 bases of the junction unmatched. Germline V gives CDR1 SGHAT, CDR2 FQNNGV.

This clonotype was counted at least ten times. The V call is TRBV7-2, the J call TRBJ1-2; D not certain. Germline CDR1 SGHTA, CDR2 FQGNSA. The CDR3 is 15 residues long. V was shortened by 2 bases and J by 4 bases, with 14 bases between the two germline ends. CDR3 region: CASSLYGDLSYGYTF. In DNA, the CDR3 is TGTGCCAGCAGCTTATACGGGGATCTAAGCTATGGCTACACCTTC.

Many counts were recorded for this clonotype. The J gene is TRBJ1-4, the V gene TRBV6-6; 7 bases are a match to TRBD1. CDR3 size: 15 residues. V shed 2 bases, J shed 3 bases, and the junction held 3 bases outside the gene matches. Germline V gene sequence: CDR1 MNHNY, CDR2 SVGAGI (reference sequence). CDR3 bases: TGTGCCAGCAGTTACGACAGGGTCTCTAATGAAAAACTGTTTTTT. It encodes CASSYDRVSNEKLFF.

This CDR3 reads CAWTLGLASSGNTIYF. CDR3 sequence (DNA): TGTGCCTGGACCCTGGGACTTGCGAGCTCTGGAAACACCATATATTTT. V is TRBV30 and J is TRBJ1-3; possible D gene TRBD1, 5 bases. Germline V lookup: CDR1 GTSNPN, CDR2 SVGIG (reference sequence). V dropped 4 bases and J dropped 0 bases, with 16 bases sitting between them. CDR3 size: 16 residues.

This clonotype was observed many times. The J gene is TRBJ2-5, the V gene TRBV11-2, with TRBD1 as a possible D gene (6 bases). V was shortened by 1 base and J by 3 bases, with 9 bases between the two germline ends. This CDR3 spans 14 amino acids. CDR1 is SGHAT and CDR2 is FQNNGV in the germline V gene. For the CDR3, the DNA is TGTGCCAGCAGCTTAGTCCCAGGGGAAGAGACCCAGTACTTC. It translates to CASSLVPGEETQYF.

The rearrangement joins TRBV4-3 to TRBJ1-6; D is perhaps TRBD1 (5 bases). Germline CDR1 and CDR2: LGHNA and YSLEER. The CDR3 consists of 19 residues. V lost 0 bases and J lost 6, with 21 bases in between. This chain's CDR3 is CASSQDEYSPGRTNSPLHF. Here the CDR3 DNA reads TGCGCCAGCAGCCAAGATGAATATAGCCCGGGACGGACTAATTCACCCCTCCACTTT.

This clonotype was recorded a few times. This chain joins TRBV7-6 and TRBJ2-7; D remains ambiguous. Germline CDR1 SGHVS, CDR2 FNYEAQ. The CDR3 runs to 14 residues. V lost 4 bases to trimming and J lost 0 bases, with 10 bases between them. CDR3 DNA: TGTGCCAGCAGCTCACGAGGTCTCTCCTACGAGCAGTACTTC. Amino acid sequence: CASSSRGLSYEQYF.

The table lists this clonotype with many counts. The chain recombines TRBV3-1 with TRBJ1-1, with 9 bases lining up with TRBD1. V gave up 5 bases and J gave up 1 base; unmatched junction bases: 5. The V gene's germline CDR1 is LGHDT and CDR2 YNNKEL (reference sequence). The CDR3 runs to 15 residues. CDR3 nucleotides: TGTGCCAGCAGCTATCTGGGACAGGGGAACACTGAAGCTTTCTTT. Translation gives CASSYLGQGNTEAFF.

In the case of this clonotype: This may come from a read error, since a much larger clone is one base off. This chain uses TRBV12-3 or TRBV12-4 with TRBJ1-1; possible D gene TRBD1, 6 bases. The CDR3 runs 14 residues. Between the trimmed V and J ends, which lost 0 bases and 10 bases, there was a span of 15 bases. CDR3 sequence: CASSLATGRGTAFF. Written as DNA, the CDR3 is TGTGCCAGCAGTTTAGCCACAGGGCGGGGGACAGCTTTCTTT.

Points on this clonotype: This clone may be a read error of a much larger clone one base away. The chain carries TRBV6-1 and TRBJ2-1; 10 nucleotides match TRBD2. V dropped 4 bases and J dropped 4; count of bases not matched to a gene: 7. Per the germline V gene, CDR1 is MNHNS and CDR2 is SASEGT. The length of the CDR3 is 16 residues. The CDR3 DNA follows: TGTGCCAGCAGTGTAGTAGCGGGAGGTGGGTACAATGAGCAGTTCTTC. Translated, it gives CASSVVAGGGYNEQFF.

In this sample, this clonotype turned up a few times. Written as DNA, the CDR3 is TGTGCCAGCAGCTTAGTCTCGGGCCACTCCTACGAGCAGTACTTC. Translating gives CASSLVSGHSYEQYF. The chain employs TRBV7-9 and TRBJ2-7; unclear D gene. Trimming left V 1 base short and J 0 bases short, with 10 bases between. Germline V gene data show CDR1 as SEHNR and CDR2 as FQNEAQ (reference sequence). The CDR3 loop spans 15 amino acids.

V and J are TRBV20-1 and TRBJ2-3; D is perhaps TRBD1 (6 bases). Per the germline V gene, CDR1 is DFQATT and CDR2 is SNEGSKA (reference sequence). The CDR3 has 12 residues. V was pared by 0 bases and J by 6 bases, with 7 bases between. The chain's CDR3 is CSARDRGDTQYF. The CDR3 DNA reads as TGCAGTGCTAGAGATAGGGGGGATACGCAGTATTTT.

The sample holds many counts of this clonotype. The chain couples TRBV11-2 to TRBJ2-3; no clear D. From germline, CDR1 is SGHAT and CDR2 FQNNGV. Deletions cut 5 bases from V and 2 bases from J, with 8 bases between. The length of the CDR3 is 13 residues. In DNA form, the CDR3 reads TGTGCCAGCAGCCTTAGCTACACAGATACGCAGTATTTT. Translating gives CASSLSYTDTQYF. The full variable domain, rest sourced from reference TRBV11-2 and TRBJ2-3, is EAGVAQSPRYKIIEKRQSVAFWCNPISGHATLYWYQQILGQGPKLLIQFQNNGVVDDSQLPKDRFSAERLKGVDSTLKIQPAKLEDSAVYLCASSLSYTDTQYFGPGTRLTVL.

There are many counts of this clonotype. This chain links TRBV14 with TRBJ2-1; 14 bases agree with TRBD2. The CDR3 is made up of 17 amino acids. V trimming: 3 bases; J trimming: 7 bases; junction bases outside the gene matches: 8. Germline CDR1 and CDR2: SGHDN and FVKESK. The CDR3 spells CASSHRLAGGPENEQFF. CDR3 sequence (DNA): TGTGCCAGCAGCCACCGACTAGCGGGAGGGCCCGAGAATGAGCAGTTCTTC. Filled out from reference TRBV14 and TRBJ2-1, the complete variable domain reads EAGVTQFPSHSVIEKGQTVTLRCDPISGHDNLYWYRRVMGKEIKFLLHFVKESKQDESGMPNNRFLAERTGGTYSTLKVQPAELEDSGVYFCASSHRLAGGPENEQFFGPGTRLTVL.

CDR3 DNA sequence: TGTGCCAGCTCACCCCAGCCGGGGGGGCAAGAGACCCAGTACTTC. The encoded protein is CASSPQPGGQETQYF. The V call is TRBV6-1, the J call TRBJ2-5; 8 bases align to TRBD2. Germline CDR1 and CDR2: MNHNS and SASEGT. This CDR3 spans 15 amino acids. Trimming at V came to 8 bases and at J to 2 bases, leaving 10 bases not matched to a gene.

This clonotype has ten or more counts. The chain uses TRBV29-1 and TRBJ2-1, with D maybe TRBD1 (6 bases). The CDR3 has 12 residues. Germline CDR1 and CDR2: SQVTM and ANQGSEA. The V end was cut by 7 bases, the J end by 4 bases, with 11 bases between. DNA for the CDR3: TGCAGCGAAAGTGGACAGTACAATGAGCAGTTCTTC. It codes for CSESGQYNEQFF.

This clonotype occurred many times. The rearrangement uses TRBV6-1 and TRBJ2-5; D perhaps matches TRBD1 (6 bases). Germline V CDR1 and CDR2: MNHNS, SASEGT. Trimming pared 8 bases from V and 5 bases from J, leaving 15 bases between. There are 13 residues in the CDR3. The CDR3 sequence: CASYTGLGETQYF. Written as DNA, the CDR3 is TGTGCCAGCTATACAGGGTTAGGGGAGACCCAGTACTTC.

This clonotype was counted at least ten times. The chain couples TRBV30 to TRBJ1-2; D uncertain. This CDR3 region has 11 residues. The V end lost 4 bases, the J end lost 8 bases, and 11 bases lay between the germline ends. Germline CDR1 and CDR2: GTSNPN and SVGIG (reference sequence). CDR3 DNA: TGTGCCTGGAAGCCGAGTACGGGCTACACCTTC. Amino acid sequence: CAWKPSTGYTF.

In its sample, this clonotype was seen a few times. The rearrangement joins TRBV18 to TRBJ1-1; TRBD1 might be the D (6 bases). This CDR3 spans 17 amino acids. Germline-derived CDR1 and CDR2 are KGHSH and LQKENI. Between the trimmed V and J ends, which lost 5 bases and 0 bases, there was a span of 19 bases. The CDR3 spells CASSVTGFIGMNTEAFF. In DNA, the CDR3 is TGTGCCAGCTCAGTTACAGGGTTCATTGGCATGAACACTGAAGCTTTCTTT.